Included here is one TCR beta chain sequence, with context. The data were produced by immunoSEQ multiplex PCR, yet TCRdb's version contains in-frame clones alone and is incomplete. The data contain 250,000 to 300,000 clones, around 87% of them seen just once; the ten biggest clones take up about 3.1%. Trimming removed 8 bases from V and 3 bases from J; junction bases left unmatched: 3. In germline, CDR1 is LGHDT, CDR2 YNNKEL (reference sequence). This CDR3 is 13 amino acids long. The treatment denotes: some 20 received Ad26.COV2.S at low or high dose, single or two shots; about 5 received placebo; per-sample allocation not given. Samples were taken on day 63 after the first vaccine or placebo injection. Expressing Wuhan-strain SARS-CoV-2 spike, an Ad26 vector served as the vaccine. This entry comes from a study of Ad26.COV2.S vaccination and SARS-CoV-2 variants.

The chain uses TRBV3-1 (or the pseudogene TRBV3-2) and TRBJ2-3; 9 bases map to TRBD2. The material sequenced was peripheral blood, taken in a trial of Ad26.COV2.S vaccine versus placebo. This TCR was recovered from a person between 18 and 65 years old who received the Ad26.COV2.S COVID-19 vaccine or a placebo. The CDR3 spells CASGAGGTDTQYF. CDR3 in DNA: TGTGCCAGCGGGGCGGGGGGGACAGATACGCAGTATTTT.